Following are 27 T cell receptor beta chains from one sample sequenced in a study of T cells in Graves' hyperthyroidism and ophthalmopathy. Using RNA transcripts as the source, TCR beta CDR3 regions were amplified. Initially, a first-round RT-PCR of the TCR CDR3 employed the HTBI primer set. Each CDR3 protein is one row after TCRdb ran MiXCR on the multiplex PCR reads. The sample includes about 700,000 distinct CDR3 sequences, 45% seen only once; the top ten take roughly 7.2%. The specimen sequenced was peripheral blood or thyroid tissue (not recorded which). Receptors were obtained from an adult man with Graves' disease, either hyperthyroidism or ophthalmopathy (not recorded which).

This chain joins TRBV2 and TRBJ1-2; 10 bases align to TRBD1. The CDR3 consists of 16 residues. Germline V CDR1 and CDR2: SNHLY, FYNNEI. V shed 8 bases and J 0 bases; nucleotides not matched to a gene: 9. CDR3 DNA: TGTGCCAGCGGCCCAGCGGGACAGGGGACTAACTATGGCTACACCTTC. Amino acids: CASGPAGQGTNYGYTF.

The rearrangement uses TRBV7-9 and TRBJ1-4, with D perhaps matching TRBD1 (6 bases). The CDR3 sequence is 17 residues long. Germline V CDR1 and CDR2: SEHNR, FQNEAQ (reference sequence). The V end was cut by 2 bases, the J end by 0 bases, with 13 bases between. CDR3 protein: CASSLLETGTTNEKLFF. CDR3 DNA: TGTGCCAGCAGCTTACTAGAAACAGGGACAACTAATGAAAAACTGTTTTTT.

There are a few counts of this clonotype. The chain combines TRBV7-9 with TRBJ1-4; 7 bases map to TRBD1. This CDR3 region has 17 residues. V was pared by 3 bases and J by 0 bases, with 7 bases of the junction left unmatched. Per germline, CDR1 SEHNR and CDR2 FQNEAQ (reference sequence). The CDR3, as DNA: TGTGCCAGCAGCTTCTATGGCAGGGGGACAACTAATGAAAAACTGTTTTTT. This sequence encodes CASSFYGRGTTNEKLFF.

Of note for this clonotype: The junction and the germline gene differ at one end; a read error may be behind it. For the CDR3, the DNA is TGTGCCAGCAGCTTGGGGGCGGGGTCGTACGAGCAGTGCTTC. As protein: CASSLGAGSYEQCF. V usage is TRBV5-4 and J usage is TRBJ2-7; D perhaps matches TRBD2 (6 bases). CDR1 and CDR2 from the germline V gene are SGHNT and YYREEE (reference sequence). CDR3 length equals 14 residues.

The chain combines TRBV7-9 with TRBJ1-1, with a weak D call TRBD1 (5 bases). Germline V CDR1 and CDR2: SEHNR, FQNEAQ (reference sequence). The CDR3 length is 15 residues. V lost 5 bases and J lost 1, with 14 bases in between. CDR3 sequence: CASSSEQESNTEAFF. The DNA of the CDR3 is TGTGCCAGCAGCAGTGAACAGGAATCGAACACTGAAGCTTTCTTT.

The chain recombines TRBV14 with TRBJ2-7; 11 nucleotides match TRBD2. The germline V gene has CDR1 SGHDN and CDR2 FVKESK. V gave up 1 base and J gave up 10 bases; unmatched junction bases: 9. CDR3 length: 15 amino acids. The chain's CDR3 is CASSQGLAGKVGQYF. The CDR3 DNA sequence: TGTGCCAGCAGCCAAGGACTAGCGGGAAAAGTCGGTCAGTACTTC.

The V gene is TRBV24-1, the J gene TRBJ1-5; no definite D call. The CDR3 runs 10 residues. V was pared by 3 bases and J by 14 bases, with 7 bases between. CDR1 is KGHDR and CDR2 is SFDVKD in the germline V gene. CDR3: CATSDKAEHF. The CDR3 DNA follows: TGTGCCACCAGTGATAAAGCAGAGCATTTT.

The CDR3 DNA reads as TGTGCCAGCAGCTTATATTTAGGGACAGGGAGCCACGAGCAGTACTTC. Translation gives CASSLYLGTGSHEQYF. The chain couples TRBV7-6 to TRBJ2-7; 9 nucleotides line up with TRBD1. Trimming removed 2 bases from V and 5 bases from J; junction bases left unmatched: 10. This CDR3 comprises 16 residues. Per the germline V gene, CDR1 is SGHVS and CDR2 is FNYEAQ.

The chain joins TRBV24-1 to TRBJ2-7; D possibly corresponds to TRBD1 (5 bases). V was shortened by 5 bases and J by 6 bases, with 16 bases between the two germline ends. The CDR3 length is 14 residues. Germline lookup yields CDR1 KGHDR and CDR2 SFDVKD. CDR3 loop: CATSVLIGVGEQYF. Here the CDR3 DNA reads TGTGCCACCAGTGTCCTTATAGGGGTAGGCGAGCAGTACTTC.

As concerns this clonotype: Given a much more abundant clone one base away, this may be a read error. This chain uses TRBV2 with TRBJ1-2; D uncertain. Trimming stripped 5 bases from V and 3 bases from J, with 13 bases between. In germline, CDR1 is SNHLY, CDR2 FYNNEI. This CDR3 contains 14 residues. Here the CDR3 DNA reads TGTGCCAGCAGTACCGACGGACCGCACTATGGCTACACCTTC. Its protein is CASSTDGPHYGYTF. Variable domain in full (rest from reference TRBV2 and TRBJ1-2): EPEVTQTPSHQVTQMGQEVILRCVPISNHLYFYWYRQILGQKVEFLVSFYNNEISEKSEIFDDQFSVERPDGSNFTLKIRSTKLEDSAMYFCASSTDGPHYGYTFGSGTRLTVV.

The genes are TRBV9 and TRBJ1-4; TRBD1 aligns across 7 bases. This CDR3 has 15 residues. The ends lost 0 bases at V and 3 bases at J; junction bases unmatched: 2. Looked up from germline, CDR1 is SGDLS and CDR2 is YYNGEE. CDR3 sequence: CASSVDRGPNEKLFF. The CDR3 DNA reads TGTGCCAGCAGCGTAGACAGGGGCCCTAATGAAAAACTGTTTTTT.

This clonotype showed up many times. V is TRBV29-1 and J is TRBJ2-2; D remains unclear. Germline V CDR1 and CDR2: SQVTM, ANQGSEA. CDR3 length equals 15 residues. Trimming stripped 4 bases from V and 0 bases from J, with 12 bases between. CDR3 in amino acids: CSVVDGPPNTGELFF. The DNA of the CDR3 is TGCAGCGTTGTAGACGGTCCGCCGAACACCGGGGAGCTGTTTTTT.

In this sample, this clonotype turned up many times. The rearrangement joins TRBV24-1 to TRBJ1-2, with 7 bases identical to TRBD1. The CDR3 has 13 residues. V lost 3 bases to trimming and J lost 7 bases; unmatched junction nucleotides: 4. Germline loops: CDR1 KGHDR, CDR2 SFDVKD. CDR3 amino acids: CATSDPRQGGYTF. As DNA, the CDR3 is TGTGCCACCAGTGATCCACGACAGGGTGGCTACACCTTC.

This rearrangement joins TRBV20-1 to TRBJ1-6, with a weak D call TRBD1 (6 bases). The length of the CDR3 is 14 residues. The V gene's germline CDR1 is DFQATT and CDR2 SNEGSKA (reference sequence). Trimming cost V 1 base and J 6 bases, with 10 bases left between them. CDR3 sequence reads: CSARAGASNSPLHF. The CDR3, as DNA: TGCAGTGCTAGAGCGGGGGCGAGTAATTCACCCCTCCACTTT.

This clonotype was detected ten times or more. The J gene is TRBJ2-7, the V gene TRBV5-1, with TRBD2 matching over 13 bases. The ends lost 4 bases at V and 3 bases at J; junction bases unmatched: 4. The CDR3 is made up of 15 amino acids. Germline V gene sequence: CDR1 SGHRS, CDR2 YFSETQ. The CDR3 protein is CASSHRLAGGYEQYF. The CDR3 DNA sequence: TGCGCCAGCAGCCACCGACTAGCGGGAGGCTACGAGCAGTACTTC.

This clonotype has a handful of counts. The chain links TRBV2 to TRBJ2-7, with D possibly called TRBD1 or TRBD2 (5 bases each). Germline lookup yields CDR1 SNHLY and CDR2 FYNNEI. Trimming took off 2 bases at V and 6 bases at J, with 14 bases between the two ends. The CDR3 totals 14 residues. The CDR3 DNA reads as TGTGCCAGCAGTGAACGGTGGGGGACGGGCGAGCAGTACTTC. It is translated as CASSERWGTGEQYF. Supplemented by reference TRBV2 and TRBJ2-7, the full variable domain reads EPEVTQTPSHQVTQMGQEVILRCVPISNHLYFYWYRQILGQKVEFLVSFYNNEISEKSEIFDDQFSVERPDGSNFTLKIRSTKLEDSAMYFCASSERWGTGEQYFGPGTRLTVT.

The table lists this clonotype with many counts. Its ends do not fully match the called genes, so a read error is possible. The chain carries TRBV5-1 and TRBJ1-5; 9 bases are shared with TRBD1. Germline V CDR1 and CDR2: SGHRS, YFSETQ. The CDR3 consists of 14 residues. CDR3 sequence: CASSWTGGNQPQHF. CDR3 nucleotide sequence: TGTGCCAGCAGTTGGACAGGGGGCAATCAGCCCCAGCATTTT.

This clonotype was picked up many times. The chain carries TRBV29-1 and TRBJ1-5; D is perhaps TRBD1 (5 bases). This CDR3 has 14 amino acids. Germline V gene lookup returns CDR1 SQVTM and CDR2 ANQGSEA. DNA of the CDR3: TGCAGGTGGAAGGGGCAGGTGGTCAATCAGCCCCAGCATTTT. Its translation: CRWKGQVVNQPQHF.

This clonotype has a count of ten or more. The V and J genes are TRBV29-1 and TRBJ2-7, with no clear D. This CDR3 is built from 13 residues. V lost 4 bases to trimming and J lost 0 bases, with 10 bases between them. Germline V gene data show CDR1 as SQVTM and CDR2 as ANQGSEA. Written as DNA, the CDR3 is TGCAGCGTTGGCGAACCACCCTCCTACGAGCAGTACTTC. This gives the protein CSVGEPPSYEQYF.

There are many counts of this clonotype. The chain joins TRBV29-1 to TRBJ1-5, with 9 bases aligning to TRBD1. This CDR3 contains 14 residues. CDR1 is SQVTM and CDR2 is ANQGSEA in the germline V gene. V was clipped by 6 bases and J by 5 bases; unmatched bases: 8. Written as DNA, the CDR3 is TGCAGCGTCAGAGACAGGGGGAGATATCAGCCCCAGCATTTT. Amino acids: CSVRDRGRYQPQHF.

V gene TRBV2 combines with J gene TRBJ1-1, with a possible D match to TRBD1 (5 bases). The CDR3 has 15 amino acids. Germline lookup yields CDR1 SNHLY and CDR2 FYNNEI. Trimming removed 11 bases from V and 8 bases from J, with 27 bases in between. CDR3 protein: CASEAIPGYTEEAFF. In DNA form, the CDR3 reads TGTGCCTCAGAGGCCATTCCAGGGTACACTGAAGAAGCTTTCTTT.

This clonotype was counted between two and nine times. The rearrangement joins TRBV7-9 to TRBJ2-5; possibly TRBD1 or TRBD2 for D (6 bases each). Germline CDR1 SEHNR, CDR2 FQNEAQ (reference sequence). V gave up 5 bases and J gave up 3 bases, with 13 bases separating them. The CDR3 is 14 amino acids. The CDR3 DNA follows: TGTGCCAGCAGCCTCCCGGAGGGGGAAGAGACCCAGTACTTC. This translates into CASSLPEGEETQYF.

This clonotype came up a few times. The CDR3 spells CASSLSTRGTNTEAFF. The CDR3 DNA reads TGTGCCAGCAGCTTGTCAACAAGGGGCACTAACACTGAAGCTTTCTTT. The chain joins TRBV7-2 to TRBJ1-1, with a possible D match to TRBD1 (5 bases). Germline loops: CDR1 SGHTA, CDR2 FQGNSA. The CDR3 runs to 16 residues. The V and J ends lost 3 bases and 2 bases respectively, with 16 bases between them.

The CDR3 DNA is TGCAGCGTTGTGGGGGGAGCCACTGAAAAACTGTTTTTT. Its translation is CSVVGGATEKLFF. The chain recombines TRBV29-1 with TRBJ1-4, with D maybe TRBD1 (5 bases). Per the germline V gene, CDR1 is SQVTM and CDR2 is ANQGSEA. This CDR3 has 13 residues. V dropped 4 bases and J dropped 7 bases, with 13 bases sitting between them.

The chain recombines TRBV11-1 with TRBJ2-7; tentatively, D is TRBD1 (6 bases). Trimming took 1 base from V and 2 from J, leaving 15 bases between them. The CDR3 covers 16 residues. CDR1 is SGHAT and CDR2 is FQDESV in the germline V gene (reference sequence). The CDR3: CASSLGPGAGTYEQYF. The CDR3 DNA reads TGTGCCAGCAGCTTAGGTCCAGGGGCGGGCACCTACGAGCAGTACTTC.

This sequence joins TRBV10-1 and TRBJ1-1; 8 bases match TRBD1. Germline V CDR1 and CDR2: WNHNN, SYGVQD (reference sequence). The J segment lost 8 bases and the V segment lost 6 bases, leaving 8 bases of the junction unmatched. The CDR3 loop spans 13 amino acids. The CDR3 DNA sequence: TGCGCCAGCAGCTTCGGGACAGGAGCCGAAGCTTTCTTT. Translation: CASSFGTGAEAFF.

This clonotype showed up just a few times. The V gene is TRBV12-5, the J gene TRBJ1-2, with D possibly being TRBD1 (5 bases). Germline V lookup: CDR1 LGHNT, CDR2 FRNRAP. The CDR3 runs to 15 residues. This chain's CDR3 is CASSHPWVGRLGYTF. CDR3 in DNA: TGTGCCAGCAGCCACCCCTGGGTGGGGCGCCTTGGCTACACCTTC.